These 2 T cell receptor beta chains were sequenced from one sample in a study of T cells in Graves' hyperthyroidism and ophthalmopathy (dated by TCRdb to 2018 to 2020). Receptors were amplified or captured by multiplex PCR. The instrument was an Illumina HiSeq 2000. The TCR beta CDR3 regions were amplified from RNA transcripts. The TCR CDR3 was subjected to a first round of RT-PCR using the HTBI primer set and the Qiagen OneStep RT-PCR kit. The public reads were reprocessed in TCRdb via fastp at Q25 and MiXCR, keeping in-frame beta chains. Every distinct CDR3 protein forms one entry, paired with its most common genes and DNA. Within this sample are 540,000 or so distinct CDR3 sequences, with around 46% of them counted one time only. The top ten clonotypes cover over 15% of the sample. The sample taken for sequencing was peripheral blood or thyroid tissue (not recorded which). These TCRs come from an adult woman with Graves' disease, either hyperthyroidism or ophthalmopathy (not recorded which).

This clonotype showed up many times. The chain combines TRBV7-9 with TRBJ1-4; D perhaps matches TRBD1 (6 bases). This CDR3 comprises 13 residues. The V end was cut by 5 bases, the J end by 7 bases, with 11 bases between. The germline CDR1 and CDR2 sequences are SEHNR and FQNEAQ (reference sequence). The CDR3 region is CASSGGESEKLFF. The CDR3 DNA is TGTGCCAGCAGCGGGGGCGAAAGTGAAAAACTGTTTTTT.

This clonotype was counted a single time. A single base separates this from a much larger clone, so it may be a read error. The rearrangement links TRBV7-9 to TRBJ2-5; 8 bases are shared with TRBD1. This CDR3 spans 15 amino acids. J was trimmed by 5 bases and V by 6 bases; bases with no gene match: 11. The germline gives CDR1 SEHNR, CDR2 FQNEAQ (reference sequence). The CDR3 region is CASSVPGTGYETQYF. Here the CDR3 DNA reads TGTGCCAGCAGTGTCCCCGGGACAGGCTACGAGACCCAGTACTTC. Together with reference TRBV7-9 and TRBJ2-5, the CDR3 gives the full variable domain: DTGVSQNPRHKITKRGQNVTFRCDPISEHNRLYWYRQTLGQGPEFLTYFQNEAQLEKSRLLSDRFSAERPKGSFSTLEIQRTEQGDSAMYLCASSVPGTGYETQYFGPGTRLLVL.